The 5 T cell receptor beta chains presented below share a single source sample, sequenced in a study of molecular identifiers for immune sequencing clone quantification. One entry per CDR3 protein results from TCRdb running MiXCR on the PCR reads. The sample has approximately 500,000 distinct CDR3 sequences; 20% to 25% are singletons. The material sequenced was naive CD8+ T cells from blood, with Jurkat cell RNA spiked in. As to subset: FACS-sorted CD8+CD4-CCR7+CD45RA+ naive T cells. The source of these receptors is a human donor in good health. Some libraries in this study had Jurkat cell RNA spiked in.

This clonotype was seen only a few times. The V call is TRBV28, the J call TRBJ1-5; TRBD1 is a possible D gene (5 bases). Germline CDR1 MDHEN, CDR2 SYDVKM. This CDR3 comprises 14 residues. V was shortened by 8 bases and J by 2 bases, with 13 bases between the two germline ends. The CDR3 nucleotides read TGTGCCAGCGGACCACAGGTACGCAATCAGCCCCAGCATTTT. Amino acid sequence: CASGPQVRNQPQHF.

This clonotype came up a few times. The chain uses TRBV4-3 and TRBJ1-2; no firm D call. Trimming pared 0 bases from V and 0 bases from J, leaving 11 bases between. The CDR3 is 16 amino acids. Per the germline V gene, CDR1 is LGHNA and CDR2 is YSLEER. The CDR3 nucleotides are TGCGCCAGCAGCCAAGATACGGTAGCAGCTAACTATGGCTACACCTTC. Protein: CASSQDTVAANYGYTF.

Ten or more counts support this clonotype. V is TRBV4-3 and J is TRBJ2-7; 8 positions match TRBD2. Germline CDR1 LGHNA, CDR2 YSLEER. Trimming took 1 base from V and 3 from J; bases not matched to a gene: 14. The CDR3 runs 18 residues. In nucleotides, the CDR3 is TGCGCCAGCAGCCAAGCAGTGGAAGAAGCGGGGGAGGGCTACGAGCAGTACTTC. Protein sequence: CASSQAVEEAGEGYEQYF.

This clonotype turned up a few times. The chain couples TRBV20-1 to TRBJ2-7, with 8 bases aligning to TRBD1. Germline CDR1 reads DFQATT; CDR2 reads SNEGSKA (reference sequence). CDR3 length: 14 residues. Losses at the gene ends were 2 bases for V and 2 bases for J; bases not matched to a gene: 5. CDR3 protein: CSARSRTGTYEQYF. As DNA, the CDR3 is TGCAGTGCTAGATCTCGGACAGGGACCTACGAGCAGTACTTC.

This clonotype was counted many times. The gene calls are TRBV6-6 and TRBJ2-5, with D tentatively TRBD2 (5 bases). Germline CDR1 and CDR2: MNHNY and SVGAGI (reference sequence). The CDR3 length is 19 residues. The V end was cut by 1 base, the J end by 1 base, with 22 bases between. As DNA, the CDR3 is TGTGCCAGCAGTTACTACCTGACTAACCCACCCGCCTCCCAAGAGACCCAGTACTTC. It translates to CASSYYLTNPPASQETQYF.